The 32 T cell receptor beta chains given below trace back to one sample, sequenced in a study of blood T cell repertoires in COVID-19. Sequencing used immunoSEQ multiplex PCR; TCRdb keeps in-frame clones, though not all of them. The sample shows roughly 50,000 clones, 85% of them seen only once. The sequencing input was peripheral blood. The receptor source for this set is a woman aged 60 to 75 with acute or convalescent COVID-19.

The chain has TRBV24-1 and TRBJ2-7; 9 nucleotides align to TRBD2. CDR1 and CDR2 (germline): KGHDR, SFDVKD. The CDR3 runs 18 residues. J gave up 3 bases and V 4 bases, and 15 bases lay outside the gene matches. CDR3 sequence: CATSDPIRGGRADYEQYF. The CDR3 DNA follows: TGTGCCACCAGTGACCCGATCCGGGGCGGGAGGGCTGACTACGAGCAGTACTTC.

This rearrangement joins TRBV19 to TRBJ1-5; D is perhaps TRBD1 (5 bases). This CDR3 spans 14 amino acids. V was shortened by 7 bases and J by 3 bases, with 13 bases between the two germline ends. Germline CDR1 is LNHDA and CDR2 is SQIVND (reference sequence). The CDR3 reads CASTRTRDNQPQHF. The CDR3 bases are TGTGCCAGTACCCGGACAAGGGACAATCAGCCCCAGCATTTT.

The chain combines TRBV19 with TRBJ1-2; a weak D match, TRBD1 (5 bases). Germline V lookup: CDR1 LNHDA, CDR2 SQIVND (reference sequence). The CDR3 runs 14 residues. V dropped 5 bases and J dropped 4 bases, with 14 bases sitting between them. The CDR3 coding sequence is TGTGCCAGTAGTTTCCAGGGTGTACGCTATGGCTACACCTTC. As protein: CASSFQGVRYGYTF.

This chain joins TRBV6-6 and TRBJ1-5; 9 bases are a match to TRBD1. The germline gives CDR1 MNHNY, CDR2 SVGAGI (reference sequence). V shed 10 bases, J shed 1 base, and the junction held 5 bases outside the gene matches. This CDR3 spans 14 amino acids. Here the CDR3 reads CATGTGQSNQPQHF. In DNA, the CDR3 is TGTGCCACAGGGACAGGGCAAAGCAATCAGCCCCAGCATTTT.

The chain couples TRBV15 to TRBJ1-5; TRBD1 aligns across 8 bases. V was pared by 8 bases and J by 0 bases, with 15 bases of the junction left unmatched. The CDR3 length is 18 residues. Germline values: CDR1 LNHNV, CDR2 YYDKDF (reference sequence). The chain's CDR3 is CATSSGQGATYSNQPQHF. CDR3 nucleotide sequence: TGTGCCACCTCCTCCGGACAGGGCGCTACTTATAGCAATCAGCCCCAGCATTTT.

This chain connects TRBV30 to TRBJ2-7; TRBD1 aligns across 9 bases. Germline CDR1 is GTSNPN and CDR2 is SVGIG (reference sequence). J lost 0 bases, V lost 8 bases, and 11 bases had no gene match. This CDR3 has 15 amino acids. CDR3 amino acids: CATSRTGVLSYEQYF. The DNA for the CDR3 is TGTGCCACCTCCCGGACAGGGGTCCTCTCCTACGAGCAGTACTTC.

The sample holds one count of this clone. This sequence joins TRBV29-1 and TRBJ2-7, with D possibly being TRBD2 (5 bases). Germline CDR1 and CDR2: SQVTM and ANQGSEA. The CDR3 covers 13 residues. The V gene lost 4 bases and the J gene lost 3 bases, with 13 bases spanning the gap. The CDR3 is CSVVLFGDYEQYF. DNA for the CDR3: TGCAGCGTTGTCTTATTCGGGGACTACGAGCAGTACTTC.

This clone was recorded a few times. The chain recombines TRBV30 with TRBJ1-6; D is unresolved. This CDR3 region has 15 residues. With 3 bases removed from V and 0 bases from J, the gap between germline ends came to 9 bases. CDR1 and CDR2 from the germline V gene are GTSNPN and SVGIG (reference sequence). CDR3 in DNA: TGTGCCTGGAGCGCACCTATCTCCTATAATTCACCCCTCCACTTT. Translating gives CAWSAPISYNSPLHF.

The chain carries TRBV7-8 and TRBJ1-1; tentatively, D is TRBD1 (5 bases). Germline V CDR1 and CDR2: SGHVS, FQNEAQ. V was trimmed by 4 bases and J by 3 bases, leaving 12 bases between them. The CDR3 is 14 residues long. CDR3 loop: CASSSGWPDTEAFF. The CDR3 nucleotides read TGTGCCAGCAGCTCAGGGTGGCCCGACACTGAAGCTTTCTTT.

This clone was counted a single time. The chain recombines TRBV7-8 with TRBJ1-4; tentatively, D is TRBD1 (5 bases). Trimming stripped 5 bases from V and 7 bases from J, with 14 bases between. Germline V gene data show CDR1 as SGHVS and CDR2 as FQNEAQ. CDR3 size: 14 residues. CDR3 bases: TGTGCCAGCAGCCTAGTGGTGGGGCCTGAAAAACTGTTTTTT. It is translated as CASSLVVGPEKLFF.

This chain uses TRBV7-9 with TRBJ1-2; 8 bases line up with TRBD1. Germline CDR1 reads SEHNR; CDR2 reads FQNEAQ (reference sequence). The junction had 8 bases not matched to a gene; V was cut back by 4 bases and J by 4 bases. This CDR3 region has 15 residues. CDR3: CASSSGTGNSYGYTF. The DNA of the CDR3 is TGTGCCAGCAGCTCAGGGACAGGAAACTCCTATGGCTACACCTTC.

The chain couples TRBV7-8 to TRBJ1-5; 7 bases match TRBD1. This CDR3 has 16 amino acids. V shed 5 bases, J shed 4 bases, and the junction held 11 bases outside the gene matches. Germline V gene data show CDR1 as SGHVS and CDR2 as FQNEAQ. The CDR3 region is CASSLWACRGNQPQHF. DNA for the CDR3: TGTGCCAGCAGCCTATGGGCCTGCAGGGGGAATCAGCCCCAGCATTTT.

This clone was counted only a few times. The chain links TRBV12-5 to TRBJ2-1; D possibly corresponds to TRBD1 (6 bases). Per germline, CDR1 LGHNT and CDR2 FRNRAP. This CDR3 has 13 residues. Trimming cost V 5 bases and J 2 bases, with 7 bases left between them. This chain's CDR3 is CASGQGTYNEQFF. DNA for the CDR3: TGTGCTAGTGGTCAGGGGACCTACAATGAGCAGTTCTTC. Full variable domain (remainder filled in from reference TRBV12-5 and TRBJ2-1): DARVTQTPRHKVTEMGQEVTMRCQPILGHNTVFWYRQTMMQGLELLAYFRNRAPLDDSGMPKDRFSAEMPDATLATLKIQPSEPRDSAVYFCASGQGTYNEQFFGPGTRLTVL.

V is TRBV14 and J is TRBJ2-7; maybe TRBD2 (6 bases). In germline, CDR1 is SGHDN, CDR2 FVKESK. Trimming cost V 5 bases and J 6 bases, with 17 bases left between them. This CDR3 has 14 residues. Written as DNA, the CDR3 is TGTGCCAGCAGCGTTAAGGGAGGCGTCGTCGAGCAGTACTTC. Amino acids: CASSVKGGVVEQYF.

V and J are TRBV6-5 and TRBJ2-7, with D hard to call. V was clipped by 0 bases and J by 1 base, with 4 bases between them. Germline V lookup: CDR1 MNHEY, CDR2 SVGAGI. The CDR3 extends over 13 amino acids. The CDR3 DNA sequence: TGTGCCAGCAGTTACTCCCGTTCCTACGAGCAGTACTTC. Amino acids: CASSYSRSYEQYF.

The rearrangement uses TRBV27 and TRBJ2-6; D is undetermined. CDR3 length: 18 amino acids. V lost 3 bases, J lost 0 bases, and 15 bases lay in between. Germline V CDR1 and CDR2: MNHEY, SMNVEV (reference sequence). CDR3: CASSFWRVPSSGANVLTF. DNA for the CDR3: TGTGCCAGCAGTTTCTGGAGAGTCCCTAGCTCTGGGGCCAACGTCCTGACTTTC.

The chain joins TRBV19 to TRBJ1-2, with D tentatively TRBD1 (5 bases). Trimming stripped 10 bases from V and 5 bases from J, with 17 bases between. The CDR3 spans 13 residues. In germline, CDR1 is LNHDA, CDR2 SQIVND (reference sequence). CDR3 DNA: TGTGCCACCTCCCCCCTGGGGGGTTATGGCTACACCTTC. Residues: CATSPLGGYGYTF.

This clone was seen a single time. The chain couples TRBV30 to TRBJ2-1; TRBD2 might be the D (6 bases). The germline V and J ends were trimmed by 0 bases and 9 bases, with 12 bases remaining between them. The CDR3 sequence is 13 residues long. Germline V gives CDR1 GTSNPN, CDR2 SVGIG (reference sequence). CDR3: CAWSVSGGIEQFF. The CDR3 DNA reads as TGTGCCTGGAGTGTTTCCGGAGGGATTGAGCAGTTCTTC. The whole variable domain, remainder taken from reference TRBV30 and TRBJ2-1, is SQTIHQWPATLVQPVGSPLSLECTVEGTSNPNLYWYRQAAGRGLQLLFYSVGIGQISSEVPQNLSASRPQDRQFILSSKKLLLSDSGFYLCAWSVSGGIEQFFGPGTRLTVL.

This clone was observed a single time. The chain links TRBV28 to TRBJ2-1; 10 bases are a match to TRBD2. V shed 5 bases and J 1 base; nucleotides not matched to a gene: 8. Germline V gives CDR1 MDHEN, CDR2 SYDVKM. The CDR3 has 17 residues. CDR3 nucleotides: TGTGCCAGCAGTCCGCCTAGCGGGAGCGGGTCCTACAATGAGCAGTTCTTC. Encoded protein: CASSPPSGSGSYNEQFF.

This chain links TRBV7-3 with TRBJ2-1; TRBD2 matches 10 bases. The trim removed 4 bases at V and 3 bases at J, leaving 3 bases unmatched. CDR1 SGHTA and CDR2 FQGTGA come from the germline V gene. This CDR3 is 15 amino acids long. The CDR3 DNA reads as TGTGCCAGCAGCTGGGCTAGCGGGGGCTACAATGAGCAGTTCTTC. Encoded protein: CASSWASGGYNEQFF.

The chain has TRBV29-1 and TRBJ2-1; D not resolved. Per the germline V gene, CDR1 is SQVTM and CDR2 is ANQGSEA. The CDR3 totals 15 residues. V was shortened by 1 base and J by 1 base, with 11 bases between the two germline ends. The CDR3 loop is CSVEAQTLSYNEQFF. CDR3 nucleotide sequence: TGCAGCGTTGAAGCCCAAACTTTATCCTACAATGAGCAGTTCTTC.

The chain has TRBV7-6 and TRBJ1-4, with 8 bases identical to TRBD1. The junction had 5 bases not matched to a gene; V was cut back by 6 bases and J by 5 bases. CDR3 length: 14 amino acids. Germline-derived CDR1 and CDR2 are SGHVS and FNYEAQ. The CDR3 DNA sequence: TGTGCCAGCAGAAGAGGACAGGGCAATGAAAAACTGTTTTTT. It yields the protein CASRRGQGNEKLFF.

This chain connects TRBV11-1 to TRBJ2-7, with TRBD2 matching 10 bases. Germline V gives CDR1 SGHAT, CDR2 FQDESV (reference sequence). J gave up 4 bases and V 2 bases, and 5 bases lay outside the gene matches. CDR3 length equals 15 residues. CDR3: CASSLRTSGSYEQYF. The DNA for the CDR3 is TGTGCCAGCAGCTTACGGACTAGCGGATCGTACGAGCAGTACTTC.

The chain employs TRBV15 and TRBJ2-1; TRBD2 matches at 10 bases. Germline V CDR1 and CDR2: LNHNV, YYDKDF (reference sequence). CDR3 length: 16 residues. After removal of 3 bases from V and 1 base from J, the junction contained 3 bases not matched to a gene. The CDR3 is CATSSASGGSYNEQFF. CDR3 sequence (DNA): TGTGCCACCAGCAGTGCTAGCGGGGGTTCCTACAATGAGCAGTTCTTC.

The V gene is TRBV5-4, the J gene TRBJ1-3; maybe TRBD1 (6 bases). V lost 1 base, J lost 0 bases, and 11 bases lay in between. CDR1 is SGHNT and CDR2 is YYREEE in the germline V gene (reference sequence). This CDR3 has 16 residues. The CDR3, as DNA: TGTGCCAGCAGCTTGAGGGCAGGGGCCTCTGGAAACACCATATATTTT. Residues: CASSLRAGASGNTIYF.

The V and J genes are TRBV27 and TRBJ1-1; 10 bases align to TRBD1. This CDR3 contains 17 residues. V gave up 4 bases and J gave up 3 bases; unmatched junction bases: 11. Germline-derived CDR1 and CDR2 are MNHEY and SMNVEV (reference sequence). CDR3 loop: CASSSGGLGTGDTEAFF. The CDR3 DNA reads as TGTGCCAGCAGTTCGGGGGGGCTAGGGACAGGGGACACTGAAGCTTTCTTT.

The chain employs TRBV20-1 and TRBJ2-1, with TRBD2 identical over 10 bases. Trimming at V came to 3 bases and at J to 5 bases, leaving 10 bases not matched to a gene. Germline values: CDR1 DFQATT, CDR2 SNEGSKA (reference sequence). The CDR3 has 16 residues. The CDR3 nucleotides read TGCAGTGCTAGTGGTTTTGGACTAGCGGTGGACAATGAGCAGTTCTTC. Translating gives CSASGFGLAVDNEQFF.

The chain has TRBV19 and TRBJ1-5; TRBD1 matches 11 bases. V lost 5 bases to trimming and J lost 6 bases; unmatched junction nucleotides: 6. The CDR3 is 15 amino acids. Germline loops: CDR1 LNHDA, CDR2 SQIVND (reference sequence). In DNA, the CDR3 is TGTGCCAGTAGTCTTGGACAGGGGGCGACTCAGCCCCAGCATTTT. This gives the protein CASSLGQGATQPQHF.

The CDR3 DNA sequence: TGTGCCACCAGTGTCCGCGGCAGTCTACTCTCCTACGAGCAGTACTTC. It yields the protein CATSVRGSLLSYEQYF. This rearrangement joins TRBV24-1 to TRBJ2-7; D gene uncertain. Between the trimmed V and J ends, which lost 5 bases and 0 bases, there was a span of 16 bases. Germline V gene lookup returns CDR1 KGHDR and CDR2 SFDVKD. This CDR3 is built from 16 residues.

The chain employs TRBV4-1 and TRBJ1-5, with 7 bases identical to TRBD1. V trimming: 4 bases; J trimming: 2 bases; junction bases outside the gene matches: 5. The length of the CDR3 is 15 residues. Germline V gives CDR1 MGHRA, CDR2 YSYEKL. Here the CDR3 reads CASSPRDRGNQPQHF. The CDR3 DNA sequence: TGCGCCAGCAGCCCCAGGGACAGAGGCAATCAGCCCCAGCATTTT.

The rearrangement links TRBV5-4 to TRBJ2-4; possible D gene TRBD1, 7 bases. Germline V CDR1 and CDR2: SGHNT, YYREEE (reference sequence). The CDR3 spans 15 residues. Trimming shortened V by 2 bases and J by 8 bases, and 17 bases separated the two germline ends. This CDR3 reads CASSLQTGTGDIQYF. The CDR3 DNA is TGTGCCAGCAGCTTACAGACAGGGACTGGAGACATTCAGTACTTC.

The chain links TRBV18 to TRBJ1-5; D gene ambiguous. Trimming removed 3 bases from V and 1 base from J, with 16 bases in between. The V gene's germline CDR1 is KGHSH and CDR2 LQKENI. The length of the CDR3 is 17 residues. CDR3 DNA sequence: TGTGCCAGCTCACCCGACCTTCCAGGAGGGAGCAATCAGCCCCAGCATTTT. Its protein product is CASSPDLPGGSNQPQHF.